Detailed here is one T cell receptor (beta chain). Its antigen remains unidentified. The data were produced by immunoSEQ multiplex PCR, yet TCRdb's version contains in-frame clones alone and is incomplete. The sample records some 2,200 clones, around 25% being singletons. The data originate from a study of T cells in localized non-small cell lung cancer. Broader study findings: Clonality of T cells reached its maximum in uninvolved adjacent lung, surpassing tumor. The study sequenced only one region of the tumor. As a result, intratumor heterogeneity could not be excluded and remains possible.

The sample here was lung tumor tissue, taken before any cancer treatment. This clonotype was sampled from a woman aged 40-69 years with stage III squamous cell lung carcinoma.

The CDR3 DNA follows: TGTGCCAGCTCACCATCCAGAGGACCAGATACGCAGTATTTT. It is translated as CASSPSRGPDTQYF. The chain recombines TRBV18 with TRBJ2-3, with unresolved D. The CDR3 covers 14 residues. Between the trimmed V and J ends, which lost 2 bases and 4 bases, there was a span of 10 bases. The germline V gene has CDR1 KGHSH and CDR2 LQKENI.